One sample yielded the 5 T cell receptor beta chains listed below, sequenced in a study (dated by TCRdb to the mid-2010s). The library was generated by 5' RACE. TCRdb lists the instrument as Illumina MiSeq. TCRdb redid the processing of the public reads, applying fastp at Q25 and MiXCR, and retained in-frame beta chains. Every distinct CDR3 protein forms one entry, paired with its most common genes and DNA. A total of 45,000 to 60,000 distinct CDR3 sequences appear in this sample, approximately 24% of them only once. The top ten clones comprise approximately 3.4% of the sample. Input material: tumor-infiltrating naive CD4+ T cells sorted from the breast tumor. According to the study, the label for this sample's cell subset or site signals: naive CD4+ T cells, CD4+CD45RA+CD25-. The receptors derive from a female donor with breast cancer.

The chain couples TRBV20-1 to TRBJ1-2, with TRBD1 matching over 8 bases. Per germline, CDR1 DFQATT and CDR2 SNEGSKA (reference sequence). This CDR3 has 12 residues. The CDR3 DNA reads as TGCAGAGCTGACAGGGGAAGGGATGGCTACACCTTC. This translates into CRADRGRDGYTF.

The chain carries TRBV4-1 and TRBJ2-1; D is perhaps TRBD1 or TRBD2 (5 bases each). V lost 3 bases, J lost 0 bases, and 18 bases lay in between. CDR1 MGHRA and CDR2 YSYEKL come from the germline V gene. The CDR3 has 18 residues. DNA of the CDR3: TGCGCCAGCAGCCACCCCCTGAGGGGACGGAGCTCCTACAATGAGCAGTTCTTC. This codes for CASSHPLRGRSSYNEQFF.

This chain connects TRBV25-1 to TRBJ2-5, with TRBD2 identical over 7 bases. V shed 7 bases, J shed 4 bases, and the junction held 15 bases outside the gene matches. Germline V gene sequence: CDR1 MGHDK, CDR2 SYGVNS. CDR3 length: 16 residues. CDR3 sequence (DNA): TGTGCCAGCATCGCAAGTAGATCGGGAGGATCAGAGACCCAGTACTTC. Its translation is CASIASRSGGSETQYF. Complete variable domain (other parts from reference TRBV25-1 and TRBJ2-5): EADIYQTPRYLVIGTGKKITLECSQTMGHDKMYWYQQDPGMELHLIHYSYGVNSTEKGDLSSESTVSRIRTEHFPLTLESARPSHTSQYLCASIASRSGGSETQYFGPGTRLLVL.

This clonotype was seen a handful of times. The chain links TRBV12-2 to TRBJ1-4; the D call in the table, TRBD1, was not verified against the DNA. TRBV12-2 is tagged as a pseudogene. The CDR3 is 16 amino acids. CDR3 in amino acids: CASRLRKGARYEKLFF. CDR3 nucleotides: TGTGCAAGTCGCTTAAGGAAGGGGGCTAGATATGAAAAACTGTTTTTT.

The chain recombines TRBV5-4 with TRBJ2-3; D ambiguous. V lost 2 bases and J 0 bases, leaving 13 bases between the germline ends. Germline CDR1 SGHNT, CDR2 YYREEE (reference sequence). This CDR3 is built from 16 residues. The CDR3 DNA reads as TGTGCCAGCAGCTTCTTTCACGGGCGGAGCACAGATACGCAGTATTTT. The encoded protein is CASSFFHGRSTDTQYF.